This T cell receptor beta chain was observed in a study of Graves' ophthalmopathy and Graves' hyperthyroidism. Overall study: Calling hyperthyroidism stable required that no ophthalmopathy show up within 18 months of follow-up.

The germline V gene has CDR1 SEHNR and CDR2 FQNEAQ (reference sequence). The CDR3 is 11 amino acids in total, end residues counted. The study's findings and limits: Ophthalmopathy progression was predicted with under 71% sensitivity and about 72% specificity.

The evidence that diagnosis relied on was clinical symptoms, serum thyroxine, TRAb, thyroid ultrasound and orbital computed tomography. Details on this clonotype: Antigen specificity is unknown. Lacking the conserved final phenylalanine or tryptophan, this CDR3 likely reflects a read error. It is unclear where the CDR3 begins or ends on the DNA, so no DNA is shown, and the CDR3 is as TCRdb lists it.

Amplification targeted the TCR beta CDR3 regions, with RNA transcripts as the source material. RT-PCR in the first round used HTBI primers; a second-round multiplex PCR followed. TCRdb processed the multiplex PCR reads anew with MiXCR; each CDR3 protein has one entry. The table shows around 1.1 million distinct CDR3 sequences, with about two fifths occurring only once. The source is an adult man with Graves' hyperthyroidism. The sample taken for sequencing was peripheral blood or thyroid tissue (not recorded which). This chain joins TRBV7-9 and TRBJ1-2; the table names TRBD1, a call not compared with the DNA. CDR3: CASSLGDRWAV.